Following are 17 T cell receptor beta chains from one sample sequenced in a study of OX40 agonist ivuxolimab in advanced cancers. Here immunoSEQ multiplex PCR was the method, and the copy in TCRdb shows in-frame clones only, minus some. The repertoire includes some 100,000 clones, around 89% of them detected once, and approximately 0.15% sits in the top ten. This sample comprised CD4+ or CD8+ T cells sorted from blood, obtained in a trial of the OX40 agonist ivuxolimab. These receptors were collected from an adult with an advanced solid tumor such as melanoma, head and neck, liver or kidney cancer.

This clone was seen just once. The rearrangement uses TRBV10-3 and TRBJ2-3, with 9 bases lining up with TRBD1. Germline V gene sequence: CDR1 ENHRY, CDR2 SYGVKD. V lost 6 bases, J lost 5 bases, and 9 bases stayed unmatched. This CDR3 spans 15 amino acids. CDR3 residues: CAIRRDRDMRDTQYF. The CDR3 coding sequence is TGTGCCATCAGGCGGGACAGGGATATGAGAGATACGCAGTATTTT.

The CDR3 here is CAISEATGGSNQPQHF. CDR3 coding DNA: TGTGCCATCAGTGAAGCTACAGGGGGTAGCAATCAGCCCCAGCATTTT. The rearrangement joins TRBV10-3 to TRBJ1-5; 8 nucleotides align to TRBD1. CDR3 length: 16 amino acids. V lost 3 bases, J lost 0 bases, and 4 bases stayed unmatched. Germline V gene sequence: CDR1 ENHRY, CDR2 SYGVKD.

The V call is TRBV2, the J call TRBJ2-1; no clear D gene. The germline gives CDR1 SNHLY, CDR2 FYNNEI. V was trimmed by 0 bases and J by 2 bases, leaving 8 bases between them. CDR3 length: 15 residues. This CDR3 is CASSEANRPYNEQFF. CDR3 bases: TGTGCCAGCAGTGAAGCGAATAGGCCCTACAATGAGCAGTTCTTC.

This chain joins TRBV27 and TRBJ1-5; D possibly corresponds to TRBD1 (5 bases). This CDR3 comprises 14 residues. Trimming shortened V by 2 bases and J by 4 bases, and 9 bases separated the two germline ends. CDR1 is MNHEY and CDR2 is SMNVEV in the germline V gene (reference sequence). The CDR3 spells CASSLAGANQPQHF. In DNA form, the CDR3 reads TGTGCCAGCAGTTTAGCCGGGGCTAATCAGCCCCAGCATTTT.

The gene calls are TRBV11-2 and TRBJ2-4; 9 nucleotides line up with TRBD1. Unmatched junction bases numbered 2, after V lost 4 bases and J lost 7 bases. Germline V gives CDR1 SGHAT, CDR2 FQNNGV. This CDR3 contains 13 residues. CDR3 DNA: TGTGCCAGCAGCTACGACAGGGGGAACATTCAGTACTTC. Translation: CASSYDRGNIQYF.

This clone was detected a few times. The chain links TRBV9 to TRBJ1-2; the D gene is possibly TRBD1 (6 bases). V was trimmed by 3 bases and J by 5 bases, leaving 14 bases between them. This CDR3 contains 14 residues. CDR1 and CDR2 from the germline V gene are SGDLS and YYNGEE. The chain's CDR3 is CASSGDIARYGYTF. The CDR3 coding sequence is TGTGCCAGCAGCGGGGACATAGCTCGTTATGGCTACACCTTC.

The CDR3 DNA sequence: TGCGCCAGCAGCTTAACCCGCCGGGGGACAGATCAAGCTTTCTTT. This gives the protein CASSLTRRGTDQAFF. This chain links TRBV5-1 with TRBJ1-1, with 7 bases that match TRBD1. The germline CDR1 and CDR2 sequences are SGHRS and YFSETQ. The CDR3 spans 15 residues. The V and J ends lost 2 bases and 9 bases, in that order; junction bases with no gene match: 13.

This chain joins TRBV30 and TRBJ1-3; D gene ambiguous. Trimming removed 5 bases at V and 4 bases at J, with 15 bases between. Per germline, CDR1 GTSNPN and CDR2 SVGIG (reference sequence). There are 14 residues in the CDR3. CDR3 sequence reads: CAWGWSVGGNTIYF. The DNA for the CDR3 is TGTGCCTGGGGTTGGAGCGTTGGGGGAAACACCATATATTTT. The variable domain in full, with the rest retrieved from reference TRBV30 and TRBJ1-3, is SQTIHQWPATLVQPVGSPLSLECTVEGTSNPNLYWYRQAAGRGLQLLFYSVGIGQISSEVPQNLSASRPQDRQFILSSKKLLLSDSGFYLCAWGWSVGGNTIYFGEGSWLTVV.

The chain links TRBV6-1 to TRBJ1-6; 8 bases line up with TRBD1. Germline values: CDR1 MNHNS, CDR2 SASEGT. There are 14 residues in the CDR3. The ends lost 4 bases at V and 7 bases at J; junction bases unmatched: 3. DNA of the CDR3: TGTGCCAGCAGTGCAACAGGGGGAAATTCACCCCTCCACTTT. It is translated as CASSATGGNSPLHF.

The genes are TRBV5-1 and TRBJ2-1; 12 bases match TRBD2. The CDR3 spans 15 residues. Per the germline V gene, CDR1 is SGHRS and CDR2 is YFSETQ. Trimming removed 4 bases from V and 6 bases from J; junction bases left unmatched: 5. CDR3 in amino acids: CASSQGLAGFNEQFF. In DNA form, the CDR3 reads TGCGCCAGCAGCCAGGGACTAGCGGGTTTCAATGAGCAGTTCTTC. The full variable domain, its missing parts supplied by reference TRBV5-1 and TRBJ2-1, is KAGVTQTPRYLIKTRGQQVTLSCSPISGHRSVSWYQQTPGQGLQFLFEYFSETQRNKGNFPGRFSGRQFSNSRSEMNVSTLELGDSALYLCASSQGLAGFNEQFFGPGTRLTVL.

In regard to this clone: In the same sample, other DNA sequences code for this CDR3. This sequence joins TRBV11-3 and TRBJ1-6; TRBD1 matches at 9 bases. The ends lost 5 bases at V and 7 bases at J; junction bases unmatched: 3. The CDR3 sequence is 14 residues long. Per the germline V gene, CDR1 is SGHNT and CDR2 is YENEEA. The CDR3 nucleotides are TGTGCCAGCAGCCTTGGACAGGGGAATTCACCCCTCCACTTT. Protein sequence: CASSLGQGNSPLHF.

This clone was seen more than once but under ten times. CDR3 sequence: CAITGTSGRGPNEQYF. The CDR3 coding sequence is TGTGCCATCACCGGGACTAGCGGGAGAGGTCCCAACGAGCAGTACTTC. The chain carries TRBV10-3 and TRBJ2-7; 14 bases line up with TRBD2. Germline V gene lookup returns CDR1 ENHRY and CDR2 SYGVKD. CDR3 size: 16 residues. V lost 7 bases and J lost 5; bases outside the gene matches: 10.

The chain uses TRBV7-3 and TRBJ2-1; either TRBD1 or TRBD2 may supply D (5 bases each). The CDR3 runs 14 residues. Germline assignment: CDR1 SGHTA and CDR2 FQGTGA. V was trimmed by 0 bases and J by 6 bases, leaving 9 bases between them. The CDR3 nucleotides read TGTGCCAGCAGCTTAACTTGGGGGAGCAATGAGCAGTTCTTC. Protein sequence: CASSLTWGSNEQFF. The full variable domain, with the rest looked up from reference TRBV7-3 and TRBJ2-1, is GAGVSQTPSNKVTEKGKYVELRCDPISGHTALYWYRQSLGQGPEFLIYFQGTGAADDSGLPNDRFFAVRPEGSVSTLKIQRTERGDSAVYLCASSLTWGSNEQFFGPGTRLTVL.

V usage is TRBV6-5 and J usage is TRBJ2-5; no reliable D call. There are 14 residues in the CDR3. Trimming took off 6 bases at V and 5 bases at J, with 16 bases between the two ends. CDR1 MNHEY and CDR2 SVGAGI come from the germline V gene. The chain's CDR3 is CASSAGRNGETQYF. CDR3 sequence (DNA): TGTGCCAGCAGCGCCGGTCGAAACGGGGAGACCCAGTACTTC.

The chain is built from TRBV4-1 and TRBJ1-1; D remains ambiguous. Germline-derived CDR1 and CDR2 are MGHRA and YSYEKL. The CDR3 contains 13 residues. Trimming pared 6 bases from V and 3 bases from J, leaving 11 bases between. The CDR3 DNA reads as TGCGCCAGCAGAAGGGATGTGGACACTGAAGCTTTCTTT. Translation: CASRRDVDTEAFF.

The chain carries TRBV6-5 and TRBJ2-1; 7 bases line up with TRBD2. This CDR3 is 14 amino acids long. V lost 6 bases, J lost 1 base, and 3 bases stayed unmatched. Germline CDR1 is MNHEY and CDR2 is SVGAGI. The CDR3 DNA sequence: TGTGCCAGCAGAAGGGAGGGTTCCTACAATGAGCAGTTCTTC. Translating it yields CASRREGSYNEQFF.

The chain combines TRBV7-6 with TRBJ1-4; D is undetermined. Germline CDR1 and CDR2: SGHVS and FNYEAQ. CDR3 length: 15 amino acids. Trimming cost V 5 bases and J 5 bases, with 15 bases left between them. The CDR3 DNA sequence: TGTGCCAGCAGCCCGACCCCATCCCGAAATGAAAAACTGTTTTTT. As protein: CASSPTPSRNEKLFF.